This is a list of T cell receptor beta chains from one sample in a study of T-cell memory formation after mild COVID-19. TCRdb used MiXCR to reprocess the 5' RACE reads, holding one entry per CDR3 protein. This table holds some 350,000 distinct CDR3 sequences, 10% to 15% found once. Sequenced input: PBMCs or a T cell subset sorted from them (not recorded which). Every receptor here comes from a man between 18 and 35 years old who had mild COVID-19 (a few samples of this study predate the infection). Cell type and time point are not known. The CDR3 runs from the conserved cysteine through the conserved F or W. The D gene is left open where the match is weak.

>TRBJ2-1|-|TRBV7-2
CASSHELVDEQFF
>TRBJ2-1|-|TRBV9
CASSVGPNEQFF
>TRBJ1-1|-|TRBV7-2
CASSLLRGADLNTEAFF
>TRBJ2-1|TRBD2|TRBV4-3
CASSQGSGGAVSYNEQFF
>TRBJ2-7|-|TRBV29-1
CSVELGEINEQYF
>TRBJ1-1|-|TRBV13
CASSNRGQTRRTEAFF
>TRBJ1-1|-|TRBV7-2
CASSQQVYTEAFF
>TRBJ2-5|-|TRBV24-1
CATSDGAEETQYF
>TRBJ2-3|TRBD2|TRBV12-3/TRBV12-4
CASTGGGHAADTQYF
>TRBJ2-7|TRBD2|TRBV7-3
CASSASGSSYEQYF
>TRBJ1-5|-|TRBV12-3/TRBV12-4
CASSYRGGVGQPQHF
>TRBJ2-7|-|TRBV29-1
CSVGTTGHSYEQYF
>TRBJ2-3|TRBD2|TRBV5-1
CASSAAGRTDTQYF
>TRBJ1-2|TRBD1|TRBV4-2
CASSQVAQGADGYTF
>TRBJ2-1|-|TRBV6-2/TRBV6-3
CASSFPKGNEQFF
>TRBJ1-2|TRBD1|TRBV29-1
CSASTARGSGYTF
>TRBJ1-1|TRBD1|TRBV20-1
CSARETGETEAFF
>TRBJ2-3|-|TRBV4-1
CASRPDGTDTQYF
>TRBJ1-6|TRBD1|TRBV9
CASSGGQGVDSPLHF
>TRBJ2-7|TRBD2|TRBV4-2
CASSPTSGGVTYEQYF
>TRBJ2-3|TRBD2|TRBV27
CASSIASGGDTDTQYF
>TRBJ1-5|-|TRBV7-9
CASTNGGVNQPQHF
>TRBJ1-1|-|TRBV5-6
CASSLGTEAFF
>TRBJ1-6|-|TRBV27
CASSFTSDSPLHF
>TRBJ2-7|-|TRBV6-2/TRBV6-3
CASSYEGGYEQYF
>TRBJ2-5|-|TRBV12-3/TRBV12-4
CASGQLQETQYF
>TRBJ2-5|-|TRBV7-2
CASSLGPGFQETQYF
>TRBJ1-1|TRBD1|TRBV27
CASSSAGTGLWANTEAFF
>TRBJ1-1|-|TRBV12-3/TRBV12-4
CASSFEWDTEAFF
>TRBJ2-7|-|TRBV10-3
CAISPTGKSSYEQYF
>TRBJ1-3|-|TRBV9
CASSVGLEGVGNTIYF
>TRBJ1-5|-|TRBV6-2/TRBV6-3
CASSYSGPNQPQHF
>TRBJ2-5|TRBD2|TRBV5-1
CASSFASGETQYF
>TRBJ2-4|-|TRBV28
CASSLTVAKNIQYF
>TRBJ2-3|TRBD1|TRBV5-4
CASSPGQGRTDTQYF
>TRBJ2-1|-|TRBV5-1
CASSSQPEGYNEQFF
>TRBJ1-5|-|TRBV15
CATSHAGTQPQHF
>TRBJ2-3|TRBD2|TRBV24-1
CATSETSGGADTQYF
>TRBJ1-1|-|TRBV7-2
CASSLIRGFSTEAFF
>TRBJ2-2|TRBD2|TRBV27
CASSPAGDGAGELFF
>TRBJ2-1|TRBD2|TRBV20-1
CSARDRGLAGAPNEQFF
>TRBJ1-1|-|TRBV5-1
CASSSGRQYTEAFF
>TRBJ1-4|-|TRBV5-1
CASSFSSPEKLFF
>TRBJ1-5|TRBD1|TRBV7-2
CASSRGTGGRYSNQPQHF
>TRBJ2-3|-|TRBV7-2
CASSFWGQGLDTQYF
>TRBJ2-7|-|TRBV4-3
CASSQDGLNYEQYF
>TRBJ2-7|-|TRBV2
CASTAGYEQYF
>TRBJ2-3|TRBD1|TRBV4-3
CASSQVGTGLSDTQYF
>TRBJ2-2|-|TRBV5-1
CASSRDTTSSNTGELFF
>TRBJ2-7|-|TRBV6-2/TRBV6-3
CASSLRTGLTAQYF
>TRBJ2-6|-|TRBV4-3
CASSQERHVGKGLSGANVLTF
>TRBJ2-7|TRBD1|TRBV4-1
CASSQTGVGIEQYF
>TRBJ2-6|-|TRBV7-2
CASSLLSWDGANVLTF
>TRBJ2-1|-|TRBV18
CASSPQTGTDPYNEQFF